This T cell receptor beta chain was recovered during a study of blood T cell repertoires in COVID-19. V was cut by 0 bases and J by 5 bases, with 8 bases left in between. Germline V gene lookup returns CDR1 LNHDA and CDR2 SQIVND (reference sequence). The CDR3 sequence is 14 residues long. In the authors' workflow: It was from reference gene primer amplification that nucleated cell counts were estimated. Profiled with immunoSEQ multiplex PCR; TCRdb holds only in-frame clones, not every one. That table gives V, J and clone size, and the DNA gave D and trimming. The sample shows a few hundred thousand clones, around nine tenths of them seen only once.

The sample comprised PBMCs or T cells enriched from blood (not recorded which). This TCR derives from a young woman who had been exposed to COVID-19. The V gene is TRBV19, the J gene TRBJ1-5; D might be TRBD1 (5 bases). The CDR3 nucleotides are TGTGCCAGTAGTATAGAAGGAGGGGATCAGCCCCAGCATTTT. As protein: CASSIEGGDQPQHF.